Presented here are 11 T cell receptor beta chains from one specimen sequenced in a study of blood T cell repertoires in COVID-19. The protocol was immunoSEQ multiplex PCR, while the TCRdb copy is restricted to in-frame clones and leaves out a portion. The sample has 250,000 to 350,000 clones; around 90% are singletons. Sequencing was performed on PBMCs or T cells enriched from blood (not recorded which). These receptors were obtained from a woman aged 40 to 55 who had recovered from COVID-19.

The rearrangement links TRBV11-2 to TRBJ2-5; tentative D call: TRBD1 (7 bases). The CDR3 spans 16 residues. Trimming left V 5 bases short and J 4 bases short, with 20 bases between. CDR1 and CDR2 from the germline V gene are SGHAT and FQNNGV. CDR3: CASSPTIQGRRETQYF. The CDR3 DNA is TGTGCCAGCAGCCCTACCATACAGGGGAGGAGAGAGACCCAGTACTTC.

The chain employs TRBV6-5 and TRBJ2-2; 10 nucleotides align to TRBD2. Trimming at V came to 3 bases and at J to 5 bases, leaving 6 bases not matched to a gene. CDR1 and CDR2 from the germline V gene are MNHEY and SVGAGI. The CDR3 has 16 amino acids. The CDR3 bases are TGTGCCAGCAGTTATTCGAGACTAGCGGGTACCGGGGAGCTGTTTTTT. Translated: CASSYSRLAGTGELFF.

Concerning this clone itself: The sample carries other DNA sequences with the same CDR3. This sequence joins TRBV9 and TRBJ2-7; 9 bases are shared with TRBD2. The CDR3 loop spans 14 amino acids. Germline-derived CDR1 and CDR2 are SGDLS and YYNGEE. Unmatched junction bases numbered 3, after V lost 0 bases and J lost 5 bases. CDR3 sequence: CASSVGGLADEQYF. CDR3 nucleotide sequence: TGTGCCAGCAGCGTAGGGGGACTAGCCGACGAGCAGTACTTC.

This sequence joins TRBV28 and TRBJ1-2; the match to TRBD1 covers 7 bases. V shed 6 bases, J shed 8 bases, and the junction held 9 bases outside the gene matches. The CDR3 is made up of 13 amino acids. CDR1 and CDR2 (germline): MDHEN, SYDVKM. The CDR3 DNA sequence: TGTGCCAGCAGACCCGACAGGGCTACAGGCTACACCTTC. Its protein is CASRPDRATGYTF.

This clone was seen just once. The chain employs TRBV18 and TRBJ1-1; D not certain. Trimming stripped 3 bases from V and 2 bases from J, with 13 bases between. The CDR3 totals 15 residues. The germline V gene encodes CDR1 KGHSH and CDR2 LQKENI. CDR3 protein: CASSPTTVVNTEAFF. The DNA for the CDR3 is TGTGCCAGCTCACCCACGACTGTAGTTAACACTGAAGCTTTCTTT.

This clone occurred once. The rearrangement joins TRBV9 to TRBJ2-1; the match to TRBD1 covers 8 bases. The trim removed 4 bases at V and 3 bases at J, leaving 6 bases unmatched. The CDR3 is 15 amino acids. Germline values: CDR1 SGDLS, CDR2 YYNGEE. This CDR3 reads CASSLDRGDYNEQFF. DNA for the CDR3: TGTGCCAGCAGCCTCGACAGGGGCGACTACAATGAGCAGTTCTTC.

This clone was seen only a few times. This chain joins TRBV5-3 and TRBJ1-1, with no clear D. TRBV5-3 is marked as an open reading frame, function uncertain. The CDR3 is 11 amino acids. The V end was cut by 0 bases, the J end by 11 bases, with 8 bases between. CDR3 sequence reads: CARSLGRSAFF. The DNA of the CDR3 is TGTGCCAGAAGCTTGGGGCGGAGCGCTTTCTTT.

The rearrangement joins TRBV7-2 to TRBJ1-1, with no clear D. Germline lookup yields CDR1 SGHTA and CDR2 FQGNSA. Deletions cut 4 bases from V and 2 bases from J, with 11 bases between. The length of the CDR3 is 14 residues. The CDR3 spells CASSSGGSNTEAFF. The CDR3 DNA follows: TGTGCCAGCAGCTCGGGTGGGAGTAACACTGAAGCTTTCTTT. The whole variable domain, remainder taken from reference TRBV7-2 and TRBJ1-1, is GAGVSQSPSNKVTEKGKDVELRCDPISGHTALYWYRQSLGQGLEFLIYFQGNSAPDKSGLPSDRFSAERTGGSVSTLTIQRTQQEDSAVYLCASSSGGSNTEAFFGQGTRLTVV.

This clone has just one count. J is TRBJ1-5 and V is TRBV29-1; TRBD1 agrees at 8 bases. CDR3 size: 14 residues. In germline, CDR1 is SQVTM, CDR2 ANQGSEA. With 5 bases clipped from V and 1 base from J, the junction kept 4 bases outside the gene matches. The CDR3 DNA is TGCAGCGTTACCGACAGGGGCAGCAATCAGCCCCAGCATTTT. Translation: CSVTDRGSNQPQHF.

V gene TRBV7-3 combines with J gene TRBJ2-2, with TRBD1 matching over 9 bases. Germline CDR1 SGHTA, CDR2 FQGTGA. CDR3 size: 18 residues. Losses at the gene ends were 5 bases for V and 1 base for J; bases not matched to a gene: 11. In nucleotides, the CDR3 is TGTGCCAGCAGCCCCTTAGGGGGACAGGGATGGAACACCGGGGAGCTGTTTTTT. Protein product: CASSPLGGQGWNTGELFF.

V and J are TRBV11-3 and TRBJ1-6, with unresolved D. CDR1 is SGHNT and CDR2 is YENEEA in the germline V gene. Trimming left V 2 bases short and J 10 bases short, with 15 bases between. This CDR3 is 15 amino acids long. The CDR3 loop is CASSLPRGEGSPLHF. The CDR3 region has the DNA TGTGCCAGCAGCTTACCCCGCGGGGAAGGGTCACCCCTCCACTTT.